This T cell receptor beta chain was recovered during a study of early T cells in non-severe SARS-CoV-2 infection. Study context: The authors sequenced bulk RNA from unsorted whole blood, leaving chains unpaired.

Points from the study as a whole: VDJdb matches were skewed toward anti-spike CD8 T cell responses.

In the case of this clonotype: Its specificity is not known.

Trimming took off 3 bases at V and 7 bases at J, with 6 bases between the two ends. The CDR3 consists of 11 residues. Germline CDR1 and CDR2: SGHAT and FQNNGV. In the library, individual cDNA molecules carried attached unique molecular identifiers. TCRdb analysed the 5' RACE reads with MiXCR anew, one entry per CDR3 protein. The sample consists of approximately 40,000 distinct CDR3 sequences, around 6.5% of them appearing once. The sample in question was whole blood, obtained at baseline. The chain couples TRBV11-2 to TRBJ2-5, with D uncertain. The clonotype was recovered from an adult who was a healthcare worker with PCR-confirmed SARS-CoV-2 infection or an uninfected control (not recorded which). In nucleotides, the CDR3 is TGTGCCAGCAGCTTCAGGAGGACCCAGTACTTC. Its protein is CASSFRRTQYF.